The entry below gives a single T cell receptor beta chain sequence along with its context. In TCRdb, the PCR reads were re-called with MiXCR into one record per CDR3 protein. The sample holds approximately 13,000 distinct CDR3 sequences, 45% to 65% seen once. The sample belongs to a study of tumor-infiltrating lymphocytes in oesophageal squamous cell carcinoma. This TCR came from a male donor with esophageal squamous cell carcinoma. Sequenced input: esophageal tumor tissue.

The CDR3 region is CASSLTGGRSYEQYF. The CDR3 nucleotides are TGTGCCAGCAGCTTAACCGGCGGGAGGTCCTACGAGCAGTACTTC. The V gene is TRBV7-3, the J gene TRBJ2-3; 8 bases map to TRBD2. Near its end, the DNA agrees better with TRBJ2-7, so the J call may be wrong. The CDR3 length is 15 residues. Germline assignment: CDR1 SGHTA and CDR2 FQGTGA.